A single sample is the source of the 22 T cell receptor beta chains below, sequenced in a study of follicular helper T cells after annual influenza vaccination. Method: immunoSEQ multiplex PCR; TCRdb's copy keeps in-frame clones and lacks some. The sample includes fewer than 7,000 clones, 80% to 90% of them seen just once. The sample's time point: 2015-2016 season, 7 days after influenza vaccination. This material consisted of CXCR5- memory CD4+ T cells sorted from blood, taken 7 days after influenza vaccination. These receptors were taken from an adult who received the influenza vaccine.

The genes are TRBV6-1 and TRBJ2-1, with D perhaps TRBD2 (7 bases). The CDR3 has 13 amino acids. Trimming cost V 6 bases and J 7 bases, with 13 bases left between them. CDR1 and CDR2 from the germline V gene are MNHNS and SASEGT. The CDR3 reads CASRRGGRNEQFF. The CDR3 DNA reads TGTGCCAGCAGGAGGGGGGGGAGGAATGAGCAGTTCTTC.

This clone was seen only once. The CDR3 bases are TGTGCTAGTGTAGGGTCGGGACGTTACCCCCAGCATTTT. Its protein is CASVGSGRYPQHF. V gene TRBV12-5 combines with J gene TRBJ1-5; D is possibly TRBD1 (5 bases). This CDR3 has 13 residues. The germline V gene has CDR1 LGHNT and CDR2 FRNRAP. Trimming shortened V by 7 bases and J by 10 bases, and 17 bases separated the two germline ends.

The chain couples TRBV7-9 to TRBJ1-2; TRBD1 matches at 7 bases. The CDR3 spans 15 residues. The germline CDR1 and CDR2 sequences are SEHNR and FQNEAQ (reference sequence). Unmatched junction bases numbered 12, after V lost 5 bases and J lost 6 bases. The CDR3 coding sequence is TGTGCCAGCAGCCCCCCTAGGCAGGGGGGGGATGGCTACACCTTC. Translated: CASSPPRQGGDGYTF.

This chain links TRBV27 with TRBJ1-5; D remains unclear. V lost 6 bases and J 3 bases, leaving 12 bases between the germline ends. The CDR3 is 14 amino acids. From germline, CDR1 is MNHEY and CDR2 SMNVEV (reference sequence). CDR3 DNA: TGTGCCAGCAGACACGGACGTAACAATCAGCCCCAGCATTTT. This encodes CASRHGRNNQPQHF.

This clone has only a few counts. V gene TRBV7-8 combines with J gene TRBJ1-2; tentative D call: TRBD1 (5 bases). V lost 5 bases to trimming and J lost 7 bases, with 14 bases between them. This CDR3 has 13 residues. CDR1 is SGHVS, CDR2 FQNEAQ, per germline. In nucleotides, the CDR3 is TGTGCCAGCAGCCCGCAAGGGGCCAGTGGCTACACCTTC. Translating gives CASSPQGASGYTF.

The chain is built from TRBV9 and TRBJ2-5, with D tentatively TRBD2 (6 bases). Trimming took off 4 bases at V and 2 bases at J, with 15 bases between the two ends. Germline CDR1 reads SGDLS; CDR2 reads YYNGEE. The CDR3 totals 15 residues. The CDR3 loop is CASSFAGNRQETQYF. Here the CDR3 DNA reads TGTGCCAGCAGCTTCGCGGGAAACCGACAAGAGACCCAGTACTTC.

The chain joins TRBV7-8 to TRBJ1-2; a possible D gene is TRBD1 (5 bases). Germline-derived CDR1 and CDR2 are SGHVS and FQNEAQ. The CDR3 loop spans 16 amino acids. The V end was cut by 5 bases, the J end by 3 bases, with 19 bases between. CDR3 DNA sequence: TGTGCCAGCAGCGAACGGGGGGAGGGGAGCTACTATGGCTACACCTTC. The encoded protein is CASSERGEGSYYGYTF.

J is TRBJ2-1 and V is TRBV7-9; D possibly corresponds to TRBD1 (6 bases). V gave up 5 bases and J gave up 7 bases, with 9 bases separating them. This CDR3 contains 12 residues. Germline V gives CDR1 SEHNR, CDR2 FQNEAQ (reference sequence). CDR3 coding DNA: TGTGCCAGCAGCCGTGGGACAAATGAGCAGTTCTTC. Translating it yields CASSRGTNEQFF. The full variable domain, with the rest looked up from reference TRBV7-9 and TRBJ2-1, is DTGVSQNPRHKITKRGQNVTFRCDPISEHNRLYWYRQTLGQGPEFLTYFQNEAQLEKSRLLSDRFSAERPKGSFSTLEIQRTEQGDSAMYLCASSRGTNEQFFGPGTRLTVL.

The V gene is TRBV2, the J gene TRBJ2-7, with TRBD2 matching over 7 bases. The ends lost 4 bases at V and 4 bases at J; junction bases unmatched: 4. Per germline, CDR1 SNHLY and CDR2 FYNNEI. The CDR3 spans 13 residues. This chain's CDR3 is CASSGLAEYEQYF. Written as DNA, the CDR3 is TGTGCCAGCAGTGGACTAGCAGAATACGAGCAGTACTTC.

V and J are TRBV19 and TRBJ1-2; no firm D call. Germline V lookup: CDR1 LNHDA, CDR2 SQIVND (reference sequence). V was shortened by 9 bases and J by 3 bases, with 17 bases between the two germline ends. This CDR3 is 14 amino acids long. The CDR3: CASLSGSWYYGYTF. The DNA of the CDR3 is TGTGCCAGCCTCTCGGGGTCCTGGTACTATGGCTACACCTTC.

The chain combines TRBV5-6 with TRBJ1-2, with TRBD1 matching 7 bases. V trimming: 0 bases; J trimming: 2 bases; junction bases outside the gene matches: 7. The CDR3 is 16 residues long. Germline CDR1 reads SGHDT; CDR2 reads YYEEEE. The CDR3 region is CASSLAGKGANYGYTF. CDR3 nucleotides: TGTGCCAGCAGCTTGGCCGGGAAGGGGGCCAACTATGGCTACACCTTC.

This rearrangement joins TRBV18 to TRBJ1-5, with D uncertain. Trimming left V 5 bases short and J 0 bases short, with 11 bases between. The CDR3 contains 15 residues. Germline V lookup: CDR1 KGHSH, CDR2 LQKENI. The CDR3 region has the DNA TGTGCCAGCTCAGCGTCCGCCGTTAGCAATCAGCCCCAGCATTTT. Protein sequence: CASSASAVSNQPQHF.

The CDR3 here is CATHSGTDEQFF. Written as DNA, the CDR3 is TGTGCCACCCATAGCGGGACGGATGAGCAGTTCTTC. The chain couples TRBV10-3 to TRBJ2-1; 8 nucleotides agree with TRBD2. V lost 10 bases and J lost 8; bases outside the gene matches: 7. In germline, CDR1 is ENHRY, CDR2 SYGVKD. The CDR3 sequence is 12 residues long.

The rearrangement joins TRBV11-1 to TRBJ2-1, with 9 bases aligning to TRBD1. This CDR3 contains 16 residues. J lost 8 bases, V lost 0 bases, and 8 bases had no gene match. The germline V gene encodes CDR1 SGHAT and CDR2 FQDESV (reference sequence). The CDR3 DNA reads as TGTGCCAGCAGCTTAGCTCGGGACAGGGAAGTGTATGAGCAGTTCTTC. Its translation: CASSLARDREVYEQFF.

This clone appeared once. This chain links TRBV15 with TRBJ2-1; D unresolved. The V end was cut by 0 bases, the J end by 7 bases, with 4 bases between. Germline V CDR1 and CDR2: LNHNV, YYDKDF (reference sequence). The CDR3 consists of 12 residues. This chain's CDR3 is CATSRDRNEQFF. In nucleotides, the CDR3 is TGTGCCACCAGCAGAGATCGGAATGAGCAGTTCTTC.

V and J are TRBV2 and TRBJ2-5; D may match TRBD1 or TRBD2 (6 bases each). The CDR3 runs 14 residues. Germline V lookup: CDR1 SNHLY, CDR2 FYNNEI. V lost 3 bases to trimming and J lost 7 bases, with 15 bases between them. The CDR3 DNA reads as TGTGCCAGCAGTGACCTTGTCGGGGGCGGGACCCAGTACTTC. Translating gives CASSDLVGGGTQYF.

This chain connects TRBV19 to TRBJ1-2; D is undetermined. Germline V gene lookup returns CDR1 LNHDA and CDR2 SQIVND (reference sequence). V gave up 8 bases and J gave up 8 bases, with 12 bases separating them. CDR3 size: 11 residues. The CDR3 loop is CASFMAGGYTF. The CDR3 bases are TGTGCCAGTTTTATGGCTGGAGGCTACACCTTC.

The chain combines TRBV5-1 with TRBJ2-5; 9 bases agree with TRBD1. With 0 bases clipped from V and 4 bases from J, the junction kept 4 bases outside the gene matches. Germline V gene data show CDR1 as SGHRS and CDR2 as YFSETQ. CDR3 size: 15 residues. The CDR3 loop reads CASSLGGQGGETQYF. The CDR3 nucleotides are TGCGCCAGCAGCTTGGGGGGACAGGGAGGAGAGACCCAGTACTTC.

This chain uses TRBV5-1 with TRBJ2-1; 7 positions agree with TRBD2. Per germline, CDR1 SGHRS and CDR2 YFSETQ. CDR3 length equals 15 residues. J was trimmed by 4 bases and V by 0 bases; bases with no gene match: 4. CDR3 sequence (DNA): TGCGCCAGCAGCTTGGGGCTAGCGGAATACAATGAGCAGTTCTTC. As protein: CASSLGLAEYNEQFF.

The chain has TRBV5-1 and TRBJ2-2; the D gene is possibly TRBD2 (5 bases). The CDR3 loop spans 16 amino acids. CDR1 is SGHRS and CDR2 is YFSETQ in the germline V gene. The V end was cut by 4 bases, the J end by 5 bases, with 18 bases between. CDR3 sequence reads: CASSRGSGSLTGELFF. For the CDR3, the DNA is TGCGCCAGCAGCCGAGGGTCGGGGAGTTTGACCGGGGAGCTGTTTTTT.

The rearrangement links TRBV7-9 to TRBJ1-2; 8 nucleotides line up with TRBD1. This CDR3 has 16 residues. Germline CDR1 SEHNR, CDR2 FQNEAQ (reference sequence). V lost 1 base and J lost 2; bases outside the gene matches: 6. CDR3 protein: CASSLVSGGDNYGYTF. CDR3 DNA sequence: TGTGCCAGCAGCTTAGTGTCAGGGGGCGACAACTATGGCTACACCTTC.

The chain has TRBV30 and TRBJ1-2, with TRBD1 as a possible D gene (6 bases). This CDR3 is 15 amino acids long. Germline V gives CDR1 GTSNPN, CDR2 SVGIG (reference sequence). V gave up 0 bases and J gave up 5 bases, with 16 bases separating them. CDR3 residues: CAWSVSAGARYGYTF. DNA for the CDR3: TGTGCCTGGAGTGTATCCGCAGGGGCTCGGTATGGCTACACCTTC. Looking up the rest from reference TRBV30 and TRBJ1-2 gives the full variable domain: SQTIHQWPATLVQPVGSPLSLECTVEGTSNPNLYWYRQAAGRGLQLLFYSVGIGQISSEVPQNLSASRPQDRQFILSSKKLLLSDSGFYLCAWSVSAGARYGYTFGSGTRLTVV.